The rows below give T cell receptor beta chains drawn from one sample of a study of beta chain features in type 1 diabetes. Clones were read by immunoSEQ multiplex PCR, and TCRdb kept only the in-frame ones, dropping some. The sample has around 70,000 clones; more than 45% are singletons. Sequenced material: central memory CD4+ T cells from blood. These receptors all come from a man aged 25-45 years with type 1 diabetes. The CDR3 runs from the conserved cysteine through the conserved F or W. D genes are given only for firm matches. A row's size may be missing; if present it is once, few, many or a size class.

clone_size j_call cdr3_length v_call d_call cdr3_aa cdr3_nt
few TRBJ2-3 16 TRBV11-2 - CASSLALVEATDTQYF TGTGCCAGCAGCTTAGCTCTGGTTGAAGCCACAGATACGCAGTATTTT
- TRBJ2-5 14 TRBV7-8 - CASRNRQEEETQYF TGTGCCAGCAGGAACCGACAGGAGGAAGAGACCCAGTACTTC
- TRBJ2-3 14 TRBV6-5 TRBD2 CASSSSGGADTQYF TGTGCCAGCAGTAGTAGCGGGGGCGCAGATACGCAGTATTTT
- TRBJ2-4 16 TRBV5-6 - CASSLTREWTKNIQYF TGTGCCAGCAGCTTGACTCGGGAGTGGACCAAAAACATTCAGTACTTC
few TRBJ2-5 14 TRBV5-1 TRBD1 CASSPTGGVETQYF TGCGCCAGCAGCCCGACAGGGGGCGTAGAGACCCAGTACTTC
few TRBJ1-1 13 TRBV5-1 - CASSQELNTEAFF TGCGCCAGCAGTCAGGAATTGAACACTGAAGCTTTCTTT
- TRBJ1-2 15 TRBV5-1 TRBD1 CASSLGGQGALGYTF TGCGCCAGCAGCTTGGGGGGACAGGGGGCGCTCGGCTACACCTTC
few TRBJ2-7 17 TRBV11-2 - CASSLVAGRLDAYEQYF TGTGCCAGCAGCTTAGTCGCGGGCCGATTGGACGCCTACGAGCAGTACTTC
- TRBJ1-1 14 TRBV6-1 - CASTEGGGNTEAFF TGTGCCAGCACCGAAGGGGGTGGCAACACTGAAGCTTTCTTT
- TRBJ2-6 16 TRBV2 - CASSVGGDPEANVLTF TGTGCCAGCAGTGTTGGGGGCGACCCCGAGGCCAACGTCCTGACTTTC